The 16 T cell receptor beta chains in this list originate from one sample, sequenced in a study of T cells in localized non-small cell lung cancer. Method: immunoSEQ multiplex PCR; TCRdb's copy keeps in-frame clones and lacks some. This sample has some 15,000 clones; approximately 85% occur once, and the top ten carry around 4.2%. The sequencing here drew on peripheral blood, taken before any cancer treatment. The receptors stem from a woman between 35 and 75 years old with stage I lung adenocarcinoma.

This clone was detected only once. The J gene is TRBJ1-6, the V gene TRBV4-1; TRBD1 might be the D (6 bases). CDR1 and CDR2 (germline): MGHRA, YSYEKL. Trimming took 5 bases from V and 5 from J, leaving 13 bases between them. The CDR3 spans 15 residues. In DNA, the CDR3 is TGCGCCAGCAGCTTAAACCGGGACAATAATTCACCCCTCCACTTT. Amino acids: CASSLNRDNNSPLHF.

The chain combines TRBV30 with TRBJ2-5; D gene uncertain. Trimming removed 1 base from V and 2 bases from J, with 8 bases in between. CDR1 GTSNPN and CDR2 SVGIG come from the germline V gene (reference sequence). This CDR3 spans 13 amino acids. CDR3 in amino acids: CAWSDAPQETQYF. As DNA, the CDR3 is TGTGCCTGGAGTGATGCGCCGCAAGAGACCCAGTACTTC.

The chain has TRBV19 and TRBJ1-3; D uncertain. This CDR3 spans 14 amino acids. CDR1 is LNHDA and CDR2 is SQIVND in the germline V gene (reference sequence). V lost 10 bases, J lost 2 bases, and 15 bases lay in between. As DNA, the CDR3 is TGTGCCACGAAGGGCCTGGACCCTGGAAACACCATATATTTT. It yields the protein CATKGLDPGNTIYF.

In its sample, this clone was seen once. The J gene is TRBJ1-3, the V gene TRBV2; the D is unclear. Germline V gene sequence: CDR1 SNHLY, CDR2 FYNNEI. Trimming shortened V by 6 bases and J by 8 bases, and 8 bases separated the two germline ends. The length of the CDR3 is 11 residues. The CDR3, as DNA: TGTGCCAGCAGCTCCCCGGACACCATATATTTT. It codes for CASSSPDTIYF.

The chain has TRBV27 and TRBJ2-1; 14 bases agree with TRBD2. This CDR3 has 16 amino acids. Germline-derived CDR1 and CDR2 are MNHEY and SMNVEV (reference sequence). V shed 5 bases and J 7 bases; nucleotides not matched to a gene: 7. The CDR3: CASSVPGLAGVNEQFF. As DNA, the CDR3 is TGTGCCAGCAGTGTACCGGGACTAGCGGGGGTGAATGAGCAGTTCTTC.

This chain uses TRBV7-6 with TRBJ2-5; 8 nucleotides match TRBD1. Germline V gene data show CDR1 as SGHVS and CDR2 as FNYEAQ. The V segment lost 3 bases and the J segment 3 bases; nucleotides outside the gene matches: 6. The CDR3 is 15 amino acids. CDR3 residues: CASSLDRVREETQYF. The DNA for the CDR3 is TGTGCCAGCAGCTTGGACAGGGTTAGGGAAGAGACCCAGTACTTC.

The rearrangement links TRBV6-5 to TRBJ1-5; TRBD1 might be the D (5 bases). Germline V gives CDR1 MNHEY, CDR2 SVGAGI. Trimming shortened V by 3 bases and J by 10 bases, and 13 bases separated the two germline ends. CDR3 size: 13 residues. CDR3 sequence: CASSYQGVPPQHF. In DNA, the CDR3 is TGTGCCAGCAGTTATCAGGGCGTTCCTCCCCAGCATTTT.

In this sample, this clone turned up a few times. V is TRBV9 and J is TRBJ1-5; 9 nucleotides agree with TRBD1. The CDR3 covers 16 residues. CDR1 is SGDLS and CDR2 is YYNGEE in the germline V gene. The junction had 4 bases not matched to a gene; V was cut back by 0 bases and J by 3 bases. The DNA of the CDR3 is TGTGCCAGCAGCGTAGGGGACAGGGATTTCAATCAGCCCCAGCATTTT. Its translation: CASSVGDRDFNQPQHF.

This chain connects TRBV6-5 to TRBJ1-5; 8 bases map to TRBD1. The germline V gene has CDR1 MNHEY and CDR2 SVGAGI. Unmatched junction bases numbered 8, after V lost 5 bases and J lost 5 bases. The CDR3 consists of 15 residues. CDR3 bases: TGTGCCAGCAGTCGTGAAGGGACAGGATATCAGCCCCAGCATTTT. Its protein product is CASSREGTGYQPQHF.

This clone showed up just a few times. The chain joins TRBV6-5 to TRBJ2-7; 7 bases match TRBD2. This CDR3 has 13 residues. V lost 6 bases, J lost 2 bases, and 4 bases stayed unmatched. Germline CDR1 and CDR2: MNHEY and SVGAGI. The CDR3 reads CASRVGGAYEQYF. The CDR3 DNA is TGTGCCAGCAGGGTGGGGGGGGCCTACGAGCAGTACTTC.

The gene calls are TRBV7-8 and TRBJ2-3; D is unresolved. Germline V gives CDR1 SGHVS, CDR2 FQNEAQ. This CDR3 has 13 amino acids. Trimming took 1 base from V and 5 from J, leaving 7 bases between them. In DNA, the CDR3 is TGTGCCAGCAGCTTAGTAAACCTAGATACGCAGTATTTT. Encoded protein: CASSLVNLDTQYF.

The chain carries TRBV9 and TRBJ1-2; D unresolved. V was clipped by 0 bases and J by 0 bases, with 3 bases between them. Germline lookup yields CDR1 SGDLS and CDR2 YYNGEE. The CDR3 is 13 amino acids. CDR3 sequence: CASSVDANYGYTF. The DNA for the CDR3 is TGTGCCAGCAGCGTAGACGCTAACTATGGCTACACCTTC. The entire variable domain, with the rest obtained from reference TRBV9 and TRBJ1-2, is as follows: DSGVTQTPKHLITATGQRVTLRCSPRSGDLSVYWYQQSLDQGLQFLIQYYNGEERAKGNILERFSAQQFPDLHSELNLSSLELGDSALYFCASSVDANYGYTFGSGTRLTVV.

The chain has TRBV11-1 and TRBJ2-3; tentatively, D is TRBD2 (5 bases). Germline CDR1 is SGHAT and CDR2 is FQDESV (reference sequence). V dropped 5 bases and J dropped 2 bases, with 14 bases sitting between them. The CDR3 has 15 residues. The CDR3 bases are TGTGCCAGCAGCCTACGGGGAGAGACCACAGATACGCAGTATTTT. Protein sequence: CASSLRGETTDTQYF.

The chain couples TRBV11-2 to TRBJ2-1, with 7 nucleotides matching TRBD2. The ends lost 1 base at V and 6 bases at J; junction bases unmatched: 15. Per the germline V gene, CDR1 is SGHAT and CDR2 is FQNNGV. The CDR3 totals 18 residues. The DNA for the CDR3 is TGTGCCAGCAGCTTAGTCGTAAGGATCGGCGGGGGTGGCAATGAGCAGTTCTTC. Its translation is CASSLVVRIGGGGNEQFF.

The chain employs TRBV30 and TRBJ2-2; 7 bases fit TRBD1. Losses at the gene ends were 0 bases for V and 6 bases for J; bases not matched to a gene: 4. The V gene's germline CDR1 is GTSNPN and CDR2 SVGIG (reference sequence). The CDR3 runs to 14 residues. The CDR3 loop reads CAWSVLTGSGELFF. The DNA of the CDR3 is TGTGCCTGGAGTGTACTGACAGGGTCCGGGGAGCTGTTTTTT.

Written as DNA, the CDR3 is TGTGCCACCAGCAGAGATCGGGGACCCCACACGGGGGGGGATAACTATGGCTACACCTTC. Translating gives CATSRDRGPHTGGDNYGYTF. The rearrangement links TRBV15 to TRBJ1-2; D is perhaps TRBD1 (5 bases). Germline-derived CDR1 and CDR2 are LNHNV and YYDKDF (reference sequence). Between the trimmed V and J ends, which lost 0 bases and 1 base, there was a span of 24 bases. The CDR3 has 20 residues.